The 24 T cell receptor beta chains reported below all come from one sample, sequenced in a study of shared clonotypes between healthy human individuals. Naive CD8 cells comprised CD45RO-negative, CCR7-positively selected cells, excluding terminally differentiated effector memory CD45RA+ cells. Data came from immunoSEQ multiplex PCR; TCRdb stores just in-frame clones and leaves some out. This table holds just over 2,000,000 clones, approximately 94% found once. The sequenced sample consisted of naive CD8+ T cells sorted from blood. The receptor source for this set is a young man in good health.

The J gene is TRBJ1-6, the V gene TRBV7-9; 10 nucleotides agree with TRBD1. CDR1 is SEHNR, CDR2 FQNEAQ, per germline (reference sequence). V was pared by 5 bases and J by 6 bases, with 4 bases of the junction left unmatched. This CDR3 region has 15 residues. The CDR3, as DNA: TGTGCCAGCAGCCTGGGACAGGGGAGTAATTCACCCCTCCACTTT. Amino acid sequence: CASSLGQGSNSPLHF.

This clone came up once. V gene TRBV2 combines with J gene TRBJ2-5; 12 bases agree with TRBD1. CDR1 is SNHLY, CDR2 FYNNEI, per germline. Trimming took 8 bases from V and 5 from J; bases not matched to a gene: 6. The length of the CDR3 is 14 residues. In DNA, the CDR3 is TGTGCCAGCCCGGGACAGGGGGCAATCGAGACCCAGTACTTC. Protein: CASPGQGAIETQYF.

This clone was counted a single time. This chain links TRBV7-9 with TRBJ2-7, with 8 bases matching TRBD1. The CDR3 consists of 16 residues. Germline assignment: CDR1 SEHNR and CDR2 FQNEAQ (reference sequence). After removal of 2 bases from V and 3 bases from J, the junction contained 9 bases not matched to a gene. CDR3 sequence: CASSLPGGQGLYEQYF. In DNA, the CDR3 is TGTGCCAGCAGCTTACCCGGTGGACAGGGCCTCTACGAGCAGTACTTC. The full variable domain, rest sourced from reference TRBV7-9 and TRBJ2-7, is DTGVSQNPRHKITKRGQNVTFRCDPISEHNRLYWYRQTLGQGPEFLTYFQNEAQLEKSRLLSDRFSAERPKGSFSTLEIQRTEQGDSAMYLCASSLPGGQGLYEQYFGPGTRLTVT.

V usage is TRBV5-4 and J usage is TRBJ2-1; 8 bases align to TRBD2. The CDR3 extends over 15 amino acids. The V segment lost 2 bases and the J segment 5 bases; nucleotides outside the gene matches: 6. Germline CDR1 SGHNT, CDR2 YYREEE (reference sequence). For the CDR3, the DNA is TGTGCCAGCAGCTTCGGGGTAGCGGGGAACAATGAGCAGTTCTTC. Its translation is CASSFGVAGNNEQFF.

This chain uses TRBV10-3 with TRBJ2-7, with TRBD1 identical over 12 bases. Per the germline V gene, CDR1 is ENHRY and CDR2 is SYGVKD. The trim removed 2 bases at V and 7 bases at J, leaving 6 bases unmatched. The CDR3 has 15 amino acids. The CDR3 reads CAISEPGTGGWEQYF. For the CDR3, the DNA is TGTGCCATCAGTGAGCCCGGGACAGGGGGCTGGGAGCAGTACTTC.

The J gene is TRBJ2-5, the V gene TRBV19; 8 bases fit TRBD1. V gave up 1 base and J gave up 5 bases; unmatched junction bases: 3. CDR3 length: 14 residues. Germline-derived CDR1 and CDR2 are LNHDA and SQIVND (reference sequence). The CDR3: CASSIGTGWETQYF. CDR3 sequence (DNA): TGTGCCAGTAGTATAGGGACAGGGTGGGAGACCCAGTACTTC. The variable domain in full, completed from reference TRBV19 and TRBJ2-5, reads DGGITQSPKYLFRKEGQNVTLSCEQNLNHDAMYWYRQDPGQGLRLIYYSQIVNDFQKGDIAEGYSVSREKKESFPLTVTSAQKNPTAFYLCASSIGTGWETQYFGPGTRLLVL.

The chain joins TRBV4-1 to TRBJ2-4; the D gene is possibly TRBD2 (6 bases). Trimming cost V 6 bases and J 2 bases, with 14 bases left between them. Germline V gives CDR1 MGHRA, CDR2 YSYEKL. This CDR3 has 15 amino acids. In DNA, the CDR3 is TGCGCCAGCAGGACGGGGGTGGTATCCAAAAACATTCAGTACTTC. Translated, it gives CASRTGVVSKNIQYF.

This CDR3 reads CASSFGQGGNEKLFF. CDR3 in DNA: TGTGCCAGCAGCTTCGGACAGGGGGGGAATGAAAAACTGTTTTTT. This chain uses TRBV7-6 with TRBJ1-4, with TRBD1 matching over 10 bases. The CDR3 sequence is 15 residues long. Germline CDR1 and CDR2: SGHVS and FNYEAQ. Losses at the gene ends were 3 bases for V and 5 bases for J; bases not matched to a gene: 3.

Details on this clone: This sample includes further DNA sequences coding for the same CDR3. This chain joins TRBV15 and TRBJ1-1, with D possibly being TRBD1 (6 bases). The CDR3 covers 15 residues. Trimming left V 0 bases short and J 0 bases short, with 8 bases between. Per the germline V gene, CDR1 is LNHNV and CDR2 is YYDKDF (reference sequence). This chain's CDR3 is CATSRDRGMNTEAFF. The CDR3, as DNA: TGTGCCACCAGCAGAGATAGGGGGATGAACACTGAAGCTTTCTTT.

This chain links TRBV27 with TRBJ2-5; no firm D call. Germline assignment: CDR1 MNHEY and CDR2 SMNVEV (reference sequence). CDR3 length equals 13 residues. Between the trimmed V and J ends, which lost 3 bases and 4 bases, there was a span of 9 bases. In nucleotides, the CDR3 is TGTGCCAGCAGTTTTAACTCTCGAGAGACCCAGTACTTC. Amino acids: CASSFNSRETQYF.

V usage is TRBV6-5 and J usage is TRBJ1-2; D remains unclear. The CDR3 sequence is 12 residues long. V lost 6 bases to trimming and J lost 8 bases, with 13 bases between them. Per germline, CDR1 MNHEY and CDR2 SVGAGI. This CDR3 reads CASSPGIGGYTF. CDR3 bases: TGTGCCAGCAGCCCCGGCATAGGCGGCTACACCTTC.

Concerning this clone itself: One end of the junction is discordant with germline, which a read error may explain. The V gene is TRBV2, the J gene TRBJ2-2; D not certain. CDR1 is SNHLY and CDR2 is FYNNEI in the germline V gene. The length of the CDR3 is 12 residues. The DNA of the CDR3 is TGTGCCAGCAGTGCGATCACCTGGGAGCTGTTTTTT. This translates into CASSAITWELFF.

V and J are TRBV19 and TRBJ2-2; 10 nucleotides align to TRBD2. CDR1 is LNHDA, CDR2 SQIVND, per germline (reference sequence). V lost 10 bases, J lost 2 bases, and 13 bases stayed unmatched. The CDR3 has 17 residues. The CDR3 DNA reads TGTGCCACTACACGGGGACTAGCGAGGACCAACACCGGGGAGCTGTTTTTT. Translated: CATTRGLARTNTGELFF.

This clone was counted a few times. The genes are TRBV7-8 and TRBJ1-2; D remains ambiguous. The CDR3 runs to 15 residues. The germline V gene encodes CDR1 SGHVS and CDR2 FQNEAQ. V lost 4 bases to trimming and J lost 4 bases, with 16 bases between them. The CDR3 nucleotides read TGTGCCAGCAGCTCATTGGGGAGGGCTCTCTATGGCTACACCTTC. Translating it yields CASSSLGRALYGYTF.

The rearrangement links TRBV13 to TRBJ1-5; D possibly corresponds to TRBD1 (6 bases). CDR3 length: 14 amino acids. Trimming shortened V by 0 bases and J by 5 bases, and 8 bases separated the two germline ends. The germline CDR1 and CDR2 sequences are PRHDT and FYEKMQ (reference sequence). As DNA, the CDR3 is TGTGCCAGCAGCTTAGGGGCAGGGGATCAGCCCCAGCATTTT. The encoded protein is CASSLGAGDQPQHF.

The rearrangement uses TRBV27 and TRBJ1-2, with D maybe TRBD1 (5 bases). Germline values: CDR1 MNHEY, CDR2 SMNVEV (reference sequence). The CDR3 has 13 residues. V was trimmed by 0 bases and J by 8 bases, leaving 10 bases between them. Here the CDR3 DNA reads TGTGCCAGCAGTTTATCGTGGGGCCTGGGCTACACCTTC. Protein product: CASSLSWGLGYTF.

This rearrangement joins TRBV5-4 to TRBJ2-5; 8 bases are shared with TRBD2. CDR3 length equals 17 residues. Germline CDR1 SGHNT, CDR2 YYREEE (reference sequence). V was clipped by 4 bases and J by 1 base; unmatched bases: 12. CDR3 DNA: TGTGCCAGCAGCCCTGGAGGCCAGCGGGAGCCCCAAGAGACCCAGTACTTC. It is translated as CASSPGGQREPQETQYF.

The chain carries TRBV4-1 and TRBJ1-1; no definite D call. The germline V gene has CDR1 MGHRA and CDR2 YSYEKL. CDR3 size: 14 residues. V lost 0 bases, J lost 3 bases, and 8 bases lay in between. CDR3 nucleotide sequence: TGCGCCAGCAGCCAAGAAACGATAGACACTGAAGCTTTCTTT. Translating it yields CASSQETIDTEAFF.

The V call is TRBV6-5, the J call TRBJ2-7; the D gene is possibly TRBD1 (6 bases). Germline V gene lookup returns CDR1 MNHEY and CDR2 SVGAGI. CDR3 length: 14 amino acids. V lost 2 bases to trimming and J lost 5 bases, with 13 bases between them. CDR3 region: CASSYAGVVNEQYF. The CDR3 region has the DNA TGTGCCAGCAGTTACGCAGGGGTCGTCAACGAGCAGTACTTC.

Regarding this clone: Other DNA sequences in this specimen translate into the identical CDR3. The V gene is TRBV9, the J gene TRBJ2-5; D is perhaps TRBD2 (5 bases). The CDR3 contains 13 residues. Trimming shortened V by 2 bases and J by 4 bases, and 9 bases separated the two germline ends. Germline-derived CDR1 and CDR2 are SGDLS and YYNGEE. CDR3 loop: CASSVSGTETQYF. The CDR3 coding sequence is TGTGCCAGCAGCGTGTCGGGAACAGAGACCCAGTACTTC. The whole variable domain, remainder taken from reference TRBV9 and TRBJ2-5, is DSGVTQTPKHLITATGQRVTLRCSPRSGDLSVYWYQQSLDQGLQFLIQYYNGEERAKGNILERFSAQQFPDLHSELNLSSLELGDSALYFCASSVSGTETQYFGPGTRLLVL.

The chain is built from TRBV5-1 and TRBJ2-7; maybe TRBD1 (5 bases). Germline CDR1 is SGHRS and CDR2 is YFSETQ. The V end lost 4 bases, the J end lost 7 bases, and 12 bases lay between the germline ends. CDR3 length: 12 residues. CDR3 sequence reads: CASSTDNLEQYF. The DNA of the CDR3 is TGCGCCAGCAGCACGGACAACTTAGAGCAGTACTTC.

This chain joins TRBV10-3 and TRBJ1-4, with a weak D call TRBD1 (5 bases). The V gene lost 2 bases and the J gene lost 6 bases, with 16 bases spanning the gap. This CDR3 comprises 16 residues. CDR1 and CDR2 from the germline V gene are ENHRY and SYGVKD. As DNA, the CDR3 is TGTGCCATCAGTGAGGTAGCAGGGAACTCGGATGAAAAACTGTTTTTT. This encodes CAISEVAGNSDEKLFF.

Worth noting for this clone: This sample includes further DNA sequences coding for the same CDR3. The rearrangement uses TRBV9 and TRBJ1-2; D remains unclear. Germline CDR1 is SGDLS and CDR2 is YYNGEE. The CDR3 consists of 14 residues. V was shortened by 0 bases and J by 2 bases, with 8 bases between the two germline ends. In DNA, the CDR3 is TGTGCCAGCAGCGTAGAGGCGGAGAACTATGGCTACACCTTC. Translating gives CASSVEAENYGYTF.

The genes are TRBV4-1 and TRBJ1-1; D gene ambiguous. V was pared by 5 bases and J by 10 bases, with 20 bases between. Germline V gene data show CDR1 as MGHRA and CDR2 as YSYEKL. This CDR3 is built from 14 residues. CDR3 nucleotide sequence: TGCGCCAGCAGCTATGTCTCAATGGGGTCCGGAGCTTTCTTT. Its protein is CASSYVSMGSGAFF.